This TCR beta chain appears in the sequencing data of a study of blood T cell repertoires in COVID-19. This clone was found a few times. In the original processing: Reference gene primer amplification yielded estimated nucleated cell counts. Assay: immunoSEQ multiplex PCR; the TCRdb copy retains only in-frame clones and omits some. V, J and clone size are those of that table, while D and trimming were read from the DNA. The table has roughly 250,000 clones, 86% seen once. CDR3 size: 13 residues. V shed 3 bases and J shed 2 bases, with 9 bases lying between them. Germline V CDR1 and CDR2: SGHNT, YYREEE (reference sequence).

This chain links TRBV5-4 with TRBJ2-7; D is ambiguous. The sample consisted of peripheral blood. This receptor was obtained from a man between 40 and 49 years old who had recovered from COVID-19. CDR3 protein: CASSSGTTYEQYF. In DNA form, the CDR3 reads TGTGCCAGCAGCTCCGGTACTACCTACGAGCAGTACTTC.